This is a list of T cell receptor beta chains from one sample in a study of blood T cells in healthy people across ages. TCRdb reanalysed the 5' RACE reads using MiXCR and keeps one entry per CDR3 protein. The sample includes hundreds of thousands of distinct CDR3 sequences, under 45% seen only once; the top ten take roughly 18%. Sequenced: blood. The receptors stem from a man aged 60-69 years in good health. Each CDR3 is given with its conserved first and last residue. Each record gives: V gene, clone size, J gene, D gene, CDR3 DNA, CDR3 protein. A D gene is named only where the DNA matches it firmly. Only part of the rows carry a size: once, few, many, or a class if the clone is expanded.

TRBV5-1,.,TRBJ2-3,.,TGCGCCAGCAGCTTGGGGCTAGCTCGAGATACGCAGTATTTT,CASSLGLARDTQYF
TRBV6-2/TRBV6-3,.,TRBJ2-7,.,TGTGCCAGCTCACTAGGAGGGTACGCCTACGAGCAGTACTTC,CASSLGGYAYEQYF
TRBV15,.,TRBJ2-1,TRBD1,TGTGCCACCAGCAGAGTCCCGGGACAGGGATCGGAGCAGTTCTTC,CATSRVPGQGSEQFF
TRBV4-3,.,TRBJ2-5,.,TGCGCCAGCAGCCAAGCCCACCGGGGGGCGGGTGAGACCCAGTACTTC,CASSQAHRGAGETQYF
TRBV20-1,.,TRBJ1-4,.,TGCCTAGCTAGGAACAGGGATGGGGAAAAACTGTTTTTT,CLARNRDGEKLFF
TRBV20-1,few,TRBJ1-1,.,TGCAGTGCCGAACCCCAACAGGTAGGTGAAGCTTTCTTT,CSAEPQQVGEAFF
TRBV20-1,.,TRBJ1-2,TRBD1,TGCAGTGCTAGGTGGACCGAGGGGGCTCTCGGGCGTGGCTACACCTTC,CSARWTEGALGRGYTF
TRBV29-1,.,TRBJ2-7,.,TGCAGCGTTGTGGGCAGATGGCCCGAGCAGTACTTC,CSVVGRWPEQYF
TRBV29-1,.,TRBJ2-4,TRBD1,TGCAGCGTGGCCCACCACAGGGGGCAATCGGTGGACATTCAGTACTTC,CSVAHHRGQSVDIQYF
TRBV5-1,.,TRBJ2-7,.,TGCGCCAGCAGCCCCCCGGGACTTAGCTCCTACAATGAGCAGTACTTC,CASSPPGLSSYNEQYF
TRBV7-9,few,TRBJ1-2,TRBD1,TGTGCCAGCAGCTTAGAGACAGGGCGCGCGGGAGGCTACACCTTC,CASSLETGRAGGYTF
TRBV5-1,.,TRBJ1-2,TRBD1,TGCGCCAGCAGCTTGGCCACGGACAGGGCTAACTATGGCTACACCTTC,CASSLATDRANYGYTF
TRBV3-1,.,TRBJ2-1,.,TGTGCCAGCAGCCAAGGCTATAATACATACGATGAGCAGTTCTTC,CASSQGYNTYDEQFF
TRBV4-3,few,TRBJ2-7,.,TGCGCCAGCAGCCATTCTCCGGGAAGCCCAGGGGAGCAGTACTTC,CASSHSPGSPGEQYF
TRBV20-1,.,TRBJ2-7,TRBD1,TGCAGTGCTATACCGGGACAGGGATTTTACAAGCAGTACTTC,CSAIPGQGFYKQYF
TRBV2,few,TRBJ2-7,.,TGTGCCAGCACCGGGGTCAGCTCCTACGAGCAGTACTTC,CASTGVSSYEQYF
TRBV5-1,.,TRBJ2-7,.,TGCGCCAGCAGCCCCGATCGGGAGACCCGGTACTTC,CASSPDRETRYF
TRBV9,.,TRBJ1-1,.,TGTGCCAGCAGCACAGGTGGGATCATGAACACTGAAGCTTTCTTT,CASSTGGIMNTEAFF
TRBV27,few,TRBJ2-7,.,TGTGCCAGCAGTGCGGGACCTACCTACGAGCAGTACTTC,CASSAGPTYEQYF
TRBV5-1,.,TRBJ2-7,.,TGCGCCAGCAGCTTGACGCCCGGGACGACCTACAATGAGCAGTACTTC,CASSLTPGTTYNEQYF
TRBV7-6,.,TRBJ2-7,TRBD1,TGTGCCAGCAGCCTCCGGGACAGCAGTACCTACGAGCAGTACTTC,CASSLRDSSTYEQYF
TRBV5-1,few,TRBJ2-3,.,TGCGCCAGCAGCTTGACAGCAGAGCTGACAGATACGCAGTATTTT,CASSLTAELTDTQYF
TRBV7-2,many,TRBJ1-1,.,TGTGCCAGCAGCTTAGAAGTCTTGGTCACTGAAGCTTTCTTT,CASSLEVLVTEAFF
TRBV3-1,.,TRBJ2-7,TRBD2,TGTGCCAGCAGCCGCGGCGGGGGGGCATACTACGAGCAGTACTTC,CASSRGGGAYYEQYF
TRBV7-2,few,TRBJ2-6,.,TGTGCCAGCAGCTCACAGCGGGTCTCTGGGGCCAACGTCCTGACTTTC,CASSSQRVSGANVLTF
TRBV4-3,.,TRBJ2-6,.,TGCGCCAGCAGCCGCCAAGCGCAGGGAGCCGGGGCCAACGTCCTGACTTTC,CASSRQAQGAGANVLTF
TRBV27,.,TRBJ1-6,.,TGTGCCAGCAGTCCGCGGGGGACTAGCTCCTATAATTCACCCCTCCACTTT,CASSPRGTSSYNSPLHF
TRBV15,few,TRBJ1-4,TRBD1,TGTGCCACCAGCAGAGATCCCCATCCGGGACAGGGGGGAGAAAAACTGTTTTTT,CATSRDPHPGQGGEKLFF
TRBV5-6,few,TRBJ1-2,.,TGTGCCAGCAGCTTGCACGGGAGCGCAACAGGCTACACCTTC,CASSLHGSATGYTF
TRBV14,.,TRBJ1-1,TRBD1,TGTGCCAGCAGCCAAGGCGACAGGGGTAGGCAAGCTTTCTTT,CASSQGDRGRQAFF
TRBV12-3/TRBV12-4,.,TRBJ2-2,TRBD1,TGTGCCAGCACCTTGACAGGGGTGTTAACCGGGGAGCTGTTTTTT,CASTLTGVLTGELFF
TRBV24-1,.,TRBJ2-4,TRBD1,TGTGCCACCAGTGATCCGAGACAGGGGGCGCGGAATGAGCAGTACTTC,CATSDPRQGARNEQYF
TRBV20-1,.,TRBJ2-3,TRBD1,TGCAGTTTCTCTTTAGCGACGTTCAGGGGGAACCAAGATACGCAGTATTTT,CSFSLATFRGNQDTQYF
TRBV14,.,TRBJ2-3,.,TGTGCCAGCAGCCGGAGACCGGGGCCCAGAACAGATACGCAGTATTTT,CASSRRPGPRTDTQYF
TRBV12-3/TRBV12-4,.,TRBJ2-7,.,TGTGCCTGCGCCACTGGACAGAGACCCTACGAGCAGTACTTC,CACATGQRPYEQYF
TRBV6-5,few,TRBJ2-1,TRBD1,TGTGCCAGCAGTACTCCGGGACAGAGCTACAATGAGCAGTTCTTC,CASSTPGQSYNEQFF
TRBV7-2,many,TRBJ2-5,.,TGTGCCAGCAGCTCACCGCCAGGCGTGGGCCAAGAGACCCAGTACTTC,CASSSPPGVGQETQYF
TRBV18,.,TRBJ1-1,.,TGTGCCAGCTCACCACAGTCATCCAACACTGAAGCTTTCTTT,CASSPQSSNTEAFF
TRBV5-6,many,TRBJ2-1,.,TGTGCCAGCAGCTTGTCTAGTTCGTACAATGAGCAGTTCTTC,CASSLSSSYNEQFF
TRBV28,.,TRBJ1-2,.,TGTGCCAGCAGTTTAATCTCGGCGACCTATGGCTACACCTTC,CASSLISATYGYTF
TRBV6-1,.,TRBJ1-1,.,TGTGCCAGCAGTGATCCTTCCCGAGTGAACACTGAAGCTTTCTTT,CASSDPSRVNTEAFF